The 10 T cell receptor beta chains given below trace back to one sample, sequenced in a study of blood T cell repertoires in COVID-19. Clones were sequenced by immunoSEQ multiplex PCR, and TCRdb holds only the in-frame ones, with some missing. The sample has around 230,000 clones; 85% are singletons. Sequencing was performed on peripheral blood. These receptors came from a man aged 45-60 years with COVID-19, enrolled during active disease.

DNA for the CDR3: TGCGCCAGCAGCGAAATCGGACAGGGAGAGAAACTGTTTTTT. This codes for CASSEIGQGEKLFF. This chain joins TRBV5-1 and TRBJ1-4, with TRBD1 matching 8 bases. V lost 4 bases, J lost 11 bases, and 10 bases stayed unmatched. Germline V lookup: CDR1 SGHRS, CDR2 YFSETQ. The CDR3 length is 14 residues.

This sequence joins TRBV7-6 and TRBJ2-7; TRBD2 is a possible D gene (6 bases). The ends were cut back, 4 bases at V and 6 bases at J, with 22 bases in the middle. This CDR3 has 16 residues. Germline V gene lookup returns CDR1 SGHVS and CDR2 FNYEAQ. DNA for the CDR3: TGTGCCAGCAGCTCCCACTTGCCCGGGACTCCATTCGAGCAGTACTTC. It is translated as CASSSHLPGTPFEQYF. Using reference TRBV7-6 and TRBJ2-7 for the parts outside the CDR3, the full variable domain is GAGVSQSPRYKVTKRGQDVALRCDPISGHVSLYWYRQALGQGPEFLTYFNYEAQQDKSGLPNDRFSAERPEGSISTLTIQRTEQRDSAMYRCASSSHLPGTPFEQYFGPGTRLTVT.

The V and J genes are TRBV7-2 and TRBJ2-7, with TRBD2 matching over 7 bases. The CDR3 contains 14 residues. Germline values: CDR1 SGHTA, CDR2 FQGNSA. V was pared by 1 base and J by 4 bases, with 4 bases of the junction left unmatched. CDR3: CASSLGGGEYEQYF. The CDR3 coding sequence is TGTGCCAGCAGCTTAGGGGGGGGTGAGTACGAGCAGTACTTC.

The chain joins TRBV5-4 to TRBJ2-2; weak D call: TRBD2 (5 bases). Germline assignment: CDR1 SGHNT and CDR2 YYREEE (reference sequence). V lost 1 base to trimming and J lost 0 bases, with 7 bases between them. The CDR3 covers 15 residues. The CDR3 bases are TGTGCCAGCAGCTTGACCGGGGCGAACACCGGGGAGCTGTTTTTT. This codes for CASSLTGANTGELFF. Full variable domain (outside the CDR3, taken from reference TRBV5-4 and TRBJ2-2): ETGVTQSPTHLIKTRGQQVTLRCSSQSGHNTVSWYQQALGQGPQFIFQYYREEENGRGNFPPRFSGLQFPNYSSELNVNALELDDSALYLCASSLTGANTGELFFGEGSRLTVL.

The chain joins TRBV3-1 (or the pseudogene TRBV3-2) to TRBJ1-1; D is possibly TRBD1 (6 bases). From germline, CDR1 is LGHDT and CDR2 YNNKEL (reference sequence). The CDR3 contains 15 residues. V dropped 2 bases and J dropped 5 bases, with 15 bases sitting between them. The CDR3 bases are TGTGCCAGCAGCCAACTTCGAACAAGGGGGACTGAAGCTTTCTTT. This gives the protein CASSQLRTRGTEAFF.

V and J are TRBV5-1 and TRBJ2-5; weak D call: TRBD2 (6 bases). The CDR3 sequence is 14 residues long. Germline CDR1 reads SGHRS; CDR2 reads YFSETQ. Trimming stripped 4 bases from V and 2 bases from J, with 12 bases between. The DNA for the CDR3 is TGCGCCAGCAGCACAATGGGACTTCAAGAGACCCAGTACTTC. Amino acid sequence: CASSTMGLQETQYF.

The V gene is TRBV19, the J gene TRBJ2-5; TRBD2 matches 11 bases. The germline V gene has CDR1 LNHDA and CDR2 SQIVND (reference sequence). CDR3 size: 14 residues. V shed 7 bases, J shed 3 bases, and the junction held 4 bases outside the gene matches. The CDR3 DNA is TGTGCCAGTACTAGCGGGGGGTTTGAAGAGACCCAGTACTTC. Protein sequence: CASTSGGFEETQYF.

The count of this clone is one. V and J are TRBV4-3 and TRBJ1-2, with D unclear. V was shortened by 0 bases and J by 4 bases, with 6 bases between the two germline ends. The V gene's germline CDR1 is LGHNA and CDR2 YSLEER. The CDR3 covers 13 residues. The DNA of the CDR3 is TGCGCCAGCAGCCAAGAGGCAGGCTATGGCTACACCTTC. It translates to CASSQEAGYGYTF.

The rearrangement links TRBV11-2 to TRBJ2-1; D remains ambiguous. Trimming pared 0 bases from V and 5 bases from J, leaving 11 bases between. The CDR3 has 15 amino acids. Germline V gives CDR1 SGHAT, CDR2 FQNNGV. The CDR3 is CASSLDAPAHNEQFF. The CDR3 DNA follows: TGTGCCAGCAGCTTAGATGCGCCTGCTCACAATGAGCAGTTCTTC.

The rearrangement joins TRBV27 to TRBJ2-1; TRBD1 matches at 7 bases. CDR1 and CDR2 from the germline V gene are MNHEY and SMNVEV (reference sequence). Unmatched junction bases numbered 15, after V lost 6 bases and J lost 7 bases. The CDR3 contains 16 residues. CDR3 bases: TGTGCCAGCAGCACAGGGGTTTATCGGTCTGGGAATGAGCAGTTCTTC. This codes for CASSTGVYRSGNEQFF.